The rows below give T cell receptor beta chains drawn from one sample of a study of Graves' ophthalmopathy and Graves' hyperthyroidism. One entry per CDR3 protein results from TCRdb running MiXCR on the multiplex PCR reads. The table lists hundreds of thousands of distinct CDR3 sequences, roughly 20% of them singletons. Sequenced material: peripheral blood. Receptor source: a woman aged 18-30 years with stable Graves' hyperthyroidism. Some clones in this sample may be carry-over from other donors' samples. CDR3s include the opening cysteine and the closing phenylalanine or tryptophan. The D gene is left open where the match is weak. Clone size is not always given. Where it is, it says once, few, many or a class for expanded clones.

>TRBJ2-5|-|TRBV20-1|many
CSASLETQYF
TGCAGTGCTAGCCTTGAGACCCAGTACTTC
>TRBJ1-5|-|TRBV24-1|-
CATSDSGGGYSNQPQHF
TGTGCCACCAGTGATTCGGGAGGCGGGTATAGCAATCAGCCCCAGCATTTT
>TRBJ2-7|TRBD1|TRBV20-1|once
CSAREGQGTYEQYF
TGCAGTGCTAGAGAGGGACAGGGGACCTACGAGCAGTACTTC
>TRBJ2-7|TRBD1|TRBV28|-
CASSLLGQGGMEQYF
TGTGCCAGCAGTTTACTGGGACAGGGGGGTATGGAGCAGTACTTC
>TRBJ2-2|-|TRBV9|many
CASSVGYYNTGELFF
TGTGCCAGCAGCGTAGGCTACTATAACACCGGGGAGCTGTTTTTT
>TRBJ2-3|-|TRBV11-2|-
CASSFLGGTRTDTQYF
TGTGCCAGCAGCTTTTTGGGGGGGACACGCACAGATACGCAGTATTTT
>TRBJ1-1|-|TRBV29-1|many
CSVEGLGQTKAFF
TGCAGCGTTGAAGGCCTCGGACAGACTAAAGCTTTCTTT
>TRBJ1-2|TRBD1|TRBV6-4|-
CASSLGQGDLYGYTF
TGTGCCAGCAGCTTGGGACAGGGAGACCTATATGGCTACACCTTC
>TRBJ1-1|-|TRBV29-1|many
CSVLTGNTEAFF
TGCAGCGTTCTAACAGGGAACACTGAAGCTTTCTTT
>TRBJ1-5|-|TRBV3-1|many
CASSQGALNQPQHF
TGTGCCAGCAGCCAGGGAGCTTTGAATCAGCCCCAGCATTTT
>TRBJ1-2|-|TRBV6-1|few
CASSPRGIANYGYTF
TGTGCCAGCAGTCCGCGGGGTATAGCTAACTATGGCTACACCTTC
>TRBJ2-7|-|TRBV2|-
CASSDRSEGEQYF
TGTGCCAGCAGTGACAGGTCGGAAGGCGAGCAGTACTTC
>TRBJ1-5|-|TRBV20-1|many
CSARTWEQADQPQHF
TGCAGTGCTAGAACCTGGGAACAGGCGGATCAGCCCCAGCATTTT
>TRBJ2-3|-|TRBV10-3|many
CAISDGTLTDTQYF
TGTGCCATCAGTGACGGGACTCTCACAGATACGCAGTATTTT
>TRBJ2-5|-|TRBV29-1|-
CSVEDPGVRETQYF
TGCAGCGTTGAAGACCCCGGCGTTAGGGAGACCCAGTACTTC
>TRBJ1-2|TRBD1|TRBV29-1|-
CSVQGAYGYTF
TGCAGCGTTCAGGGGGCCTATGGCTACACCTTC
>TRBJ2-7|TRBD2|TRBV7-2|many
CASSVQLAGGEEQYF
TGTGCCAGCAGCGTCCAACTAGCGGGAGGGGAAGAGCAGTACTTC
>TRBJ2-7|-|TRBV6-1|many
CASRVAATYEQYF
TGTGCCAGCAGGGTAGCGGCAACCTACGAGCAGTACTTC
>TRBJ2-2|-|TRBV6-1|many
CASSEITSIGELFF
TGTGCCAGCAGTGAAATCACTAGTATCGGGGAGCTGTTTTTT
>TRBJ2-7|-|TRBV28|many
CASSLLADGTYEQYF
TGTGCCAGCAGTTTATTAGCGGACGGAACCTACGAGCAGTACTTC
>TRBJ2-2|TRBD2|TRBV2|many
CASLISGLALPHTGELFF
TGTGCCAGCCTCATTTCGGGACTAGCCCTACCCCACACCGGGGAGCTGTTTTTT
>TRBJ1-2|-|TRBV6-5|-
CASSYSPQGGDGYTF
TGTGCCAGCAGTTACTCGCCCCAGGGTGGTGATGGCTACACCTTC
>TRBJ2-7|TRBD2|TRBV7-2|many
CASSFGEGYEQYF
TGTGCCAGCAGCTTTGGGGAGGGCTACGAGCAGTACTTC
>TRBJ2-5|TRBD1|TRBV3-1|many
CASSPRRTRQGLQETQYF
TGTGCCAGCAGCCCTAGGCGTACAAGACAGGGCCTCCAAGAGACCCAGTACTTC
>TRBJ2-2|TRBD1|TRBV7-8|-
CASSTGTGSNTGELFF
TGTGCCAGCAGCACCGGGACAGGGTCGAACACCGGGGAGCTGTTTTTT
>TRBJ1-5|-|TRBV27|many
CASSSGVGNQPQHF
TGTGCCAGCTCCAGCGGTGTAGGTAATCAGCCCCAGCATTTT
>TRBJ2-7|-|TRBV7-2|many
CASSQDRLPSYF
TGTGCCAGCAGCCAAGATCGACTCCCGTCCTACTTC
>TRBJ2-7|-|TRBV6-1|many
CASSASRQGYEQYF
TGTGCCAGCAGTGCCTCAAGGCAAGGGTACGAGCAGTACTTC
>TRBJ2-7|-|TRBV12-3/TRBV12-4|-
CASSLVFHEQYF
TGTGCCAGCAGTTTAGTTTTCCACGAGCAGTACTTC
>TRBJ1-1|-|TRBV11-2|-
CASSPSHHPEAFF
TGTGCCAGCAGCCCCAGCCACCATCCGGAAGCTTTCTTT
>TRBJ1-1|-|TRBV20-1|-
CSARPGWNTEAFF
TGCAGTGCCCGACCCGGCTGGAACACTGAAGCTTTCTTT
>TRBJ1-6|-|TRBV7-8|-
CASSPSNGADSPLHF
TGTGCCAGCAGCCCGTCCAATGGGGCCGATTCACCCCTCCACTTT
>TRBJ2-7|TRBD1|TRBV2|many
CASSVQGALYEQYF
TGTGCCAGCAGTGTACAGGGGGCCCTCTACGAGCAGTACTTC
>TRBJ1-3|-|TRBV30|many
CAWRLWGSGNTIYF
TGTGCCTGGAGGCTCTGGGGCTCTGGAAACACCATATATTTT
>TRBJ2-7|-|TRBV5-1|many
CASSLQTVSSYEQYF
TGCGCCAGCAGCCTGCAGACAGTTAGCTCCTACGAGCAGTACTTC
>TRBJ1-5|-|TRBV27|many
CASSLTVRDQPQHF
TGTGCCAGCAGTTTAACAGTGAGAGATCAGCCCCAGCATTTT
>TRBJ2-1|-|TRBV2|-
CASSEARLPQEQFF
TGTGCCAGCAGTGAAGCTCGACTACCCCAGGAGCAGTTCTTC
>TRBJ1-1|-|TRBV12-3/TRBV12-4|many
CASSLGVKTEAFF
TGTGCCAGCAGCTTGGGGGTAAAAACTGAAGCTTTCTTT
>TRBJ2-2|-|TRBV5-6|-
CASSLPSGELFF
TGTGCCAGCAGCTTGCCGAGCGGGGAGCTGTTTTTT
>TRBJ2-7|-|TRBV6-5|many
CASSYQPGPYEQYF
TGTGCCAGCAGTTACCAGCCAGGACCCTACGAGCAGTACTTC
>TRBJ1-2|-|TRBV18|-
CASSEYTQYYGYTF
TGTGCCAGCTCAGAGTATACGCAGTACTATGGCTACACCTTC
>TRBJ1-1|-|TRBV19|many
CASSISTWTEAFF
TGTGCCAGTAGTATTAGTACCTGGACTGAAGCTTTCTTT
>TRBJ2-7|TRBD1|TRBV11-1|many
CASSQGAGFHEQYF
TGTGCCAGCAGCCAGGGGGCCGGGTTCCACGAGCAGTACTTC
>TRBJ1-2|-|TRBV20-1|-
CSARAGIYYGYTF
TGCAGTGCTAGAGCGGGCATCTACTATGGCTACACCTTC
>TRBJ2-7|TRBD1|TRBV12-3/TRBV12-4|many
CASSPGQGVREQYF
TGTGCCAGCAGCCCTGGACAGGGGGTAAGGGAGCAGTACTTC
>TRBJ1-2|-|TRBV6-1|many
CASTAGRTNYGYTF
TGTGCCAGCACTGCAGGGCGGACTAACTATGGCTACACCTTC
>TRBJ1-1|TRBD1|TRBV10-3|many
CAITLTGHTEAFF
TGTGCCATCACCCTGACAGGGCACACTGAAGCTTTCTTT
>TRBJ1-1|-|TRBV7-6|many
CASSPNWGDTEAFF
TGTGCCAGCAGCCCAAATTGGGGAGACACTGAAGCTTTCTTT
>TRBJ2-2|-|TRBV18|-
CASSQTNDRNTGELFF
TGTGCCAGCTCTCAAACCAATGACAGGAACACCGGGGAGCTGTTTTTT
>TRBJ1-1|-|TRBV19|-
CASSIGQTNTEAFF
TGTGCCAGTAGTATCGGACAGACCAACACTGAAGCTTTCTTT
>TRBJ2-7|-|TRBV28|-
CASSKGRGEQYF
TGTGCCAGCAGTAAGGGGCGCGGGGAGCAGTACTTC
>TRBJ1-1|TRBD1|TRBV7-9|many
CASSQGASQDTEAFF
TGTGCCAGCAGCCAGGGGGCTAGTCAGGACACTGAAGCTTTCTTT
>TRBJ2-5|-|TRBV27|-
CASIPTRGAEETQYF
TGTGCCAGCATTCCAACACGGGGGGCGGAAGAGACCCAGTACTTC
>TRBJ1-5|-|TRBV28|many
CASSFMGDQPQHF
TGTGCCAGCAGTTTTATGGGGGACCAGCCCCAGCATTTT